The source of this T cell receptor (beta chain) is a study of blood T cell repertoires in COVID-19. As for the study in general: Sites across the United States, Italy and Spain contributed samples from acute and convalescent COVID-19.

Study processing details: Amplified reference gene primers provided the basis for estimating nucleated cell counts. Produced via immunoSEQ multiplex PCR; TCRdb's table is partial and in-frame only. V, J and clone size are taken as reported in that table, and D and trimming were inferred from the DNA itself. The sample consists of some 350,000 clones, around 89% of them appearing once. In Seattle, patients joined the study during active infection and were tracked longitudinally. Trimming removed 5 bases from V and 2 bases from J; junction bases left unmatched: 3. CDR1 and CDR2 from the germline V gene are SGHTA and FQGNSA. This CDR3 spans 14 amino acids.

The sequencing sample was made of peripheral blood. This TCR came from a woman in her thirties with COVID-19, enrolled during active disease. The chain combines TRBV7-2 with TRBJ1-3; 7 positions agree with TRBD1. The CDR3: CASSVTGTGNTIYF. DNA for the CDR3: TGTGCCAGCAGCGTGACAGGGACTGGAAACACCATATATTTT.